This paragraph covers one T cell receptor (beta chain) sequence. Its antigen has not been determined. No base-level quality is on record; no much larger clone is a single base apart. This entry comes from a study of blood T cell repertoires in COVID-19 (TCRdb year 2020). For the study in its entirety: Samples covering the acute and convalescent phases of COVID-19 were provided by collaborators in the United States, Italy and Spain. The material from the prospective study consisted of cDNA or gDNA derived from T cells, B-cell-depleted T cells, or PBMCs. Subjects who had been exposed to COVID-19, were actively infected with it, or had recovered from it provided the deeply sampled blood TCRbeta repertoires that made up the dataset. A freely available public database, intended as a resource for researchers studying the immune response to SARS-CoV-2, is where the repertoires were released. Samples were obtained from the ongoing ImmuneRACE study (first 160 participants) and from 1,254 subjects provided by 6 global collaborators. Nearly every sample came with metadata listing a de-identified subject ID, COVID-19 status, age in years and sex. Where HLA class I and class II types were available, the types were taken from metadata supplied by the sample provider, not from assay-based typing.

TCRbeta CDR3 regions were amplified from genomic DNA using the immunoSEQ Assay, a bias-controlled multiplex PCR. The authors' analysis ran thus. The number of nucleated cells in each sample was estimated from the amplification of reference gene primers within the assay. To quantify the absolute abundance of each unique TCRbeta CDR3 rearrangement, sequence reads were collapsed and filtered. For each sample, productive Simpson clonality was calculated as the square root of Simpson's diversity index across productive rearrangements. TCRdb stores this immuneACCESS table with in-frame sequences only. Part of the clones is absent; in the studies checked, under half of the shortfall reflects unresolved V genes, and no reason is known for the rest. Clone size and the V and J calls come from that table; the DNA yielded D and trimming. Counted in this sample were 250,000 or so clones; over 80% of them appeared once. The ten largest clones add up to about 3.5% of the sample.

Relative to germline, V is missing 5 bases and J is missing 6 bases, with 3 bases of the junction outside any gene match. CDR3 length: 12 amino acids, cysteine to phenylalanine. This entry keeps only the CDR3 DNA: 36 bases, framed from base 1. CDR1 MNHEY and CDR2 SMNVEV were looked up in the germline V gene (reference sequence). In the prospective study, participants were roughly 18 to 95 years old, resided in 24 geographic areas of the United States, and were enrolled through a virtual design. In the prospective study, participants were assigned to cohorts based on the clinical history participants reported in a screening survey and a study questionnaire. Exposed participants had been in contact with someone with a PCR-confirmed or clinician-diagnosed COVID-19 case within 2 weeks of study entry. Mobile phlebotomists in the prospective study collected whole blood, serum and a nasopharyngeal or oropharyngeal swab from every participant. Additional blood draws and questionnaires over a 2-month period could optionally be provided by prospective study participants. Prospective study blood samples were shipped either frozen or at room temperature before DNA extraction.

Broader findings and caveats from the paper: How much clinical and demographic metadata was included differed by source and by participant, and the metadata was provided uncurated.

This clonotype was obtained from a woman in her thirties who had been exposed to COVID-19. The sequenced sample consisted of PBMCs or T cells enriched from blood (not recorded which). The sequence joins TRBV27 to TRBJ2-7; 8 bases in the junction line up with TRBD1. The nucleotides are TGTGCCAGCAGTCAGACAGGGGTCGAGCAGTACTTC. This encodes CASSQTGVEQYF.